This TCR beta chain originates from a study of T-cell memory formation after mild COVID-19. Findings and caveats of the study: Contracting CD8+ clones were enriched in EMRA, CD4+ mainly in CM and EM.

This CDR3 region has 17 residues. The germline gives CDR1 SGHDT, CDR2 YYEEEE. Trimming shortened V by 4 bases and J by 6 bases, and 20 bases separated the two germline ends. TCRdb ran MiXCR on the 5' RACE reads and lists one entry per CDR3 protein. Of 200,000 to 250,000 distinct CDR3 sequences listed, roughly 10% were seen once; the top ten hold 3.5%. This clonotype was recorded many times. No antigen is known for it. This clonotype originated in a man between 18 and 29 years old who had mild COVID-19 (a few samples of this study predate the infection). Cell type and time point are not known. Sequenced input: PBMCs or a T cell subset sorted from them (not recorded which). This chain joins TRBV5-6 and TRBJ1-6, with D possibly being TRBD1 (6 bases). The CDR3 protein is CASSPGTPTLRNSPLHF. CDR3 nucleotides: TGTGCCAGCAGCCCCGGGACACCAACCCTCCGTAATTCACCCCTCCACTTT.